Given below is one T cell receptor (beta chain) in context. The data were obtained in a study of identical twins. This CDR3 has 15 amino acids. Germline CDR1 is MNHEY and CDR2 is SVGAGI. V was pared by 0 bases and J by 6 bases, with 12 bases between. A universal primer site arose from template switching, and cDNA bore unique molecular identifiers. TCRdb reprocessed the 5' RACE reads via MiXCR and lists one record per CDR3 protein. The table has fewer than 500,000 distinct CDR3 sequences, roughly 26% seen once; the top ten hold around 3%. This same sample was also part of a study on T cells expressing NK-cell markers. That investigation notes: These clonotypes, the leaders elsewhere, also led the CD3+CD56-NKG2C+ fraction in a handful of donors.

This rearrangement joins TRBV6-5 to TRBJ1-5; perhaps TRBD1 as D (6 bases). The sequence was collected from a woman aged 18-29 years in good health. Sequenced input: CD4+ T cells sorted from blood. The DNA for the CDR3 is TGTGCCAGCAGTTACTCTGGGGGCGAGGGTCAGCCCCAGCATTTT. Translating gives CASSYSGGEGQPQHF.